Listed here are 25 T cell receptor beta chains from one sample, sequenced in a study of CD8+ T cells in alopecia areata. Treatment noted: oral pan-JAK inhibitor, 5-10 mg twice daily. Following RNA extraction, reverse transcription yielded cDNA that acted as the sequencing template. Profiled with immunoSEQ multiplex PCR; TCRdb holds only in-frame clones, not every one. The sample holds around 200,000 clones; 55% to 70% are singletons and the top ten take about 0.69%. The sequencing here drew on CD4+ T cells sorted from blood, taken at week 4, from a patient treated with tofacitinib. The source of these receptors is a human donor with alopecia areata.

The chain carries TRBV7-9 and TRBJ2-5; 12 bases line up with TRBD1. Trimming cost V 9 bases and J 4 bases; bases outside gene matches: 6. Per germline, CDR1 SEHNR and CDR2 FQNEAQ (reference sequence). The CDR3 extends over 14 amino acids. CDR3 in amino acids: CARRGQGAGETQYF. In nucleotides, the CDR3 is TGTGCCAGACGGGGACAGGGGGCCGGAGAGACCCAGTACTTC.

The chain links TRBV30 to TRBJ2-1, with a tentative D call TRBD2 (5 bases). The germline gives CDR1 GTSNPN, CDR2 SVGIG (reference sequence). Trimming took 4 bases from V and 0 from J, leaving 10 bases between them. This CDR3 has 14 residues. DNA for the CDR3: TGTGCCTGGAATCTAGCCAGCTCCTACAATGAGCAGTTCTTC. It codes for CAWNLASSYNEQFF.

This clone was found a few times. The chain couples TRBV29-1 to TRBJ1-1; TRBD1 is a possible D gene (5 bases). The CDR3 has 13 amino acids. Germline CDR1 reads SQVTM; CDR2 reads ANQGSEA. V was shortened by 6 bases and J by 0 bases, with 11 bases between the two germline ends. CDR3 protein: CSVEGFMNTEAFF. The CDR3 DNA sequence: TGCAGCGTGGAGGGGTTTATGAACACTGAAGCTTTCTTT.

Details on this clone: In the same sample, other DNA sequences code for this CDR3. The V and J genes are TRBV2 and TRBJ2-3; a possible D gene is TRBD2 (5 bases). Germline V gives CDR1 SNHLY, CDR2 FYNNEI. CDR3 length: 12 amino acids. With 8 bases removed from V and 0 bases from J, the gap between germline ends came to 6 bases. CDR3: CASRTSTDTQYF. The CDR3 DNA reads TGTGCCAGCCGGACTAGCACAGATACGCAGTATTTT.

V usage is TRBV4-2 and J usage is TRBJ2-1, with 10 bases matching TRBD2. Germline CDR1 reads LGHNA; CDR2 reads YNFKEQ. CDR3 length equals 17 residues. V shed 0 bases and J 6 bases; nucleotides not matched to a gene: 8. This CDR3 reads CASSQDLAGLASNEQFF. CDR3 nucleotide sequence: TGTGCCAGCAGCCAAGATTTGGCGGGACTAGCGTCCAATGAGCAGTTCTTC.

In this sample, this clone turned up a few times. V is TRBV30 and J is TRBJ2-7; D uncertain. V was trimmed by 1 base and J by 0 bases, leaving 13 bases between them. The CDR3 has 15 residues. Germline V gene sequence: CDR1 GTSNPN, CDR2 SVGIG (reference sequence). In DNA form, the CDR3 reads TGTGCCTGGAGTGGTGGGGATAGGTACTCCTACGAGCAGTACTTC. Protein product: CAWSGGDRYSYEQYF.

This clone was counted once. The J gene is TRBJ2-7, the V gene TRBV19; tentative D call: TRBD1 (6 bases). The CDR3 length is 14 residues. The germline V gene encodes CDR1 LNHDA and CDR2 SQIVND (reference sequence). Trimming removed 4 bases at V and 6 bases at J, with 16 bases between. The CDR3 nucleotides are TGTGCCAGTAGTAGAACACCAGGGACAACCGAGCAGTACTTC. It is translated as CASSRTPGTTEQYF.

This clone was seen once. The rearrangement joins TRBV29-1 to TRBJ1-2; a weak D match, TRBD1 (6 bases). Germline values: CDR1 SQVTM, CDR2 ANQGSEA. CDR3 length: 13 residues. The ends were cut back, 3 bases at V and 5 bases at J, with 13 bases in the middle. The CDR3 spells CSVERTGTYGYTF. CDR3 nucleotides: TGCAGCGTTGAGCGCACAGGGACTTATGGCTACACCTTC.

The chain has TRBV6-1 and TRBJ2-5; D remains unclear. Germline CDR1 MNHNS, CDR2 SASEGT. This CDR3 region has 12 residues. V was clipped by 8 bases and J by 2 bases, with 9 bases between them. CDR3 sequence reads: CASWRLQETQYF. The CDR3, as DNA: TGTGCCAGCTGGCGGCTACAAGAGACCCAGTACTTC.

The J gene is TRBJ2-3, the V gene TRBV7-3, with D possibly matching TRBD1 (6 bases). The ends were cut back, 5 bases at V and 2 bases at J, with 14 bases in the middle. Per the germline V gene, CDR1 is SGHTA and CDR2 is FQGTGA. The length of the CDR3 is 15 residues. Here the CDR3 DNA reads TGTGCCAGCAGCATTGCCGGGACAAACACAGATACGCAGTATTTT. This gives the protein CASSIAGTNTDTQYF.

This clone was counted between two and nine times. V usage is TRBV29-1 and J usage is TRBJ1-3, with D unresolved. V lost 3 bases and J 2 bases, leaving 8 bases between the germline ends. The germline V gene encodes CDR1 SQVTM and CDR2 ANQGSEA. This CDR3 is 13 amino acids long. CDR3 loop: CSVEKYPGNTIYF. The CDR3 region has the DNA TGCAGCGTTGAGAAGTATCCTGGAAACACCATATATTTT.

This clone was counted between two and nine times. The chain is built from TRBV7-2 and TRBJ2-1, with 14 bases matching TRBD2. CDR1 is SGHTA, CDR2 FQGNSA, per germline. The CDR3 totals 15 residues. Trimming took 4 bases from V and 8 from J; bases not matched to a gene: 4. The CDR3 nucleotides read TGTGCCAGCAGCTCGCTGGGACTAGCGGGAGATGAGCAGTTCTTC. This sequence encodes CASSSLGLAGDEQFF.

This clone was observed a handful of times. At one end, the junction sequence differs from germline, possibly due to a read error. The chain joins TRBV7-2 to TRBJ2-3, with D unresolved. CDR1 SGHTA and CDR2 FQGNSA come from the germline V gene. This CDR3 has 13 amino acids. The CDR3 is CASSSRLPDTQYF. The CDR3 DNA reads TGCGCCAGCAGCTCCCGACTCCCAGATACGCAGTATTTT.

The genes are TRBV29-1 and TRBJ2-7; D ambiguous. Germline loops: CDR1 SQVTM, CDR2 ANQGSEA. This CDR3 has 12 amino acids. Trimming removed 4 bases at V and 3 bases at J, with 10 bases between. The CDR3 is CSVVGQVYEQYF. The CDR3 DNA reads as TGCAGCGTTGTAGGCCAGGTCTACGAGCAGTACTTC.

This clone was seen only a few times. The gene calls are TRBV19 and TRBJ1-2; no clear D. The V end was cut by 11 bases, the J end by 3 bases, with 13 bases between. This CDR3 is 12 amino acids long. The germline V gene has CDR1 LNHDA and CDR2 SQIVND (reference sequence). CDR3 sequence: CASGDVDYGYTF. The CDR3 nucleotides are TGTGCCTCCGGGGATGTGGACTATGGCTACACCTTC.

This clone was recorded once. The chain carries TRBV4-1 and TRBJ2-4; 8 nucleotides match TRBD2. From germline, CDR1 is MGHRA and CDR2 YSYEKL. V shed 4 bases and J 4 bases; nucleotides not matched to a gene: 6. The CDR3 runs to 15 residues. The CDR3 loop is CASSPLAGRKNIQYF. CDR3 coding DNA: TGCGCCAGCAGCCCCTTAGCGGGGCGTAAAAACATTCAGTACTTC.

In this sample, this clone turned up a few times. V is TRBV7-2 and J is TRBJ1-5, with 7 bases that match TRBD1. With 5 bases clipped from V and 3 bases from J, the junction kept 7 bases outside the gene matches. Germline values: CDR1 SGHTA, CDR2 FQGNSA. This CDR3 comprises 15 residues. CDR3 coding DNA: TGTGCCAGCAGCATGCAAACAGGGGTCAATCAGCCCCAGCATTTT. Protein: CASSMQTGVNQPQHF.

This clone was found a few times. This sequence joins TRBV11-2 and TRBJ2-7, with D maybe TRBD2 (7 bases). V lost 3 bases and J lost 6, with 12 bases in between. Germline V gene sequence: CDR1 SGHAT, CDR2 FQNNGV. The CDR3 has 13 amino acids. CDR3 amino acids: CASSLRGGTEQYF. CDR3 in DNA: TGTGCCAGCAGCTTGAGGGGGGGGACCGAGCAGTACTTC.

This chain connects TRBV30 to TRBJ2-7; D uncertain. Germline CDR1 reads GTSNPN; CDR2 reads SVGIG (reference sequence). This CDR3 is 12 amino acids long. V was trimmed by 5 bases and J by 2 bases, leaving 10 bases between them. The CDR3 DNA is TGTGCCTGGTCGGTGAATCCCTACGAGCAGTACTTC. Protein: CAWSVNPYEQYF.

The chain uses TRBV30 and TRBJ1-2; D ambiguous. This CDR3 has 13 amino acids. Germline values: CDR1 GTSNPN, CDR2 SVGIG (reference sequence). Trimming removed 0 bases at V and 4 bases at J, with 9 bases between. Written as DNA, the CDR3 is TGTGCCTGGAGTGTACAGAAAACCTATGGCTACACCTTC. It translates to CAWSVQKTYGYTF.

CDR3 in amino acids: CASSQSYGGSTDTQYF. DNA for the CDR3: TGCGCCAGCAGCCAGTCTTATGGGGGGAGCACAGATACGCAGTATTTT. This sequence joins TRBV4-1 and TRBJ2-3; tentative D call: TRBD2 (6 bases). This CDR3 has 16 residues. Germline values: CDR1 MGHRA, CDR2 YSYEKL. V lost 3 bases to trimming and J lost 0 bases, with 13 bases between them.

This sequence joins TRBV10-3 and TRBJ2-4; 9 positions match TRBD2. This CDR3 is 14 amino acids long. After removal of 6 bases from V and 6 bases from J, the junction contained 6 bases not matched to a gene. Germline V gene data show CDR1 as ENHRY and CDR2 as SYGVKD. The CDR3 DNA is TGTGCCATCAGCGAAGCGGGAGGAGGAAACATTCAGTACTTC. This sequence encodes CAISEAGGGNIQYF.

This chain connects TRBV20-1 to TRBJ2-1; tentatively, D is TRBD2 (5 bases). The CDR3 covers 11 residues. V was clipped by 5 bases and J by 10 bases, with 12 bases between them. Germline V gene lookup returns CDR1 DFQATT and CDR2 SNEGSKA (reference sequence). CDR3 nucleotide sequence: TGCAGTGCTGACTTGGGAGAAGAGCAGTTCTTC. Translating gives CSADLGEEQFF.

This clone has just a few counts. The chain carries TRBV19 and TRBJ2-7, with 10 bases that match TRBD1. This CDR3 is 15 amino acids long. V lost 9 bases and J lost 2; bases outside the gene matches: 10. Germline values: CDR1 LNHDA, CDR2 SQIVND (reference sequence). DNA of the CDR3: TGTGCCAGCCAACCGGGACAGGGGATTCCCTACGAGCAGTACTTC. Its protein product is CASQPGQGIPYEQYF. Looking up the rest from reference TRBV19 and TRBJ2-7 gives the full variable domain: DGGITQSPKYLFRKEGQNVTLSCEQNLNHDAMYWYRQDPGQGLRLIYYSQIVNDFQKGDIAEGYSVSREKKESFPLTVTSAQKNPTAFYLCASQPGQGIPYEQYFGPGTRLTVT.

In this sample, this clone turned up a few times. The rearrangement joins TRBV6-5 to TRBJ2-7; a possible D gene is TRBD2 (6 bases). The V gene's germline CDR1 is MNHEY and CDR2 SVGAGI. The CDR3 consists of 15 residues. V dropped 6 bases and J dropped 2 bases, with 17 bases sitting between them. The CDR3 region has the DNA TGTGCCAGCAGCCCCGGAGGGGCGACCCCCTACGAGCAGTACTTC. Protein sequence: CASSPGGATPYEQYF.